The 16 T cell receptor beta chains reported below all come from one sample, sequenced in a study of tumor T cells in aggressive B-cell lymphoma. Method: immunoSEQ multiplex PCR; TCRdb's copy keeps in-frame clones and lacks some. The table includes a few thousand clones, around 94% detected once. Sequenced sample: tumor tissue. The receptors come from an adult with diffuse large B cell lymphoma.

This chain joins TRBV7-3 and TRBJ2-1; D unresolved. Germline CDR1 reads SGHTA; CDR2 reads FQGTGA. V lost 2 bases to trimming and J lost 2 bases, with 13 bases between them. The length of the CDR3 is 16 residues. This CDR3 is CASSLVLTPPYNEQFF. The CDR3 DNA reads TGTGCCAGCAGCTTAGTTCTGACTCCTCCCTACAATGAGCAGTTCTTC.

The V gene is TRBV2, the J gene TRBJ2-1, with 10 bases aligning to TRBD2. Per germline, CDR1 SNHLY and CDR2 FYNNEI. Trimming removed 7 bases from V and 8 bases from J; junction bases left unmatched: 17. This CDR3 is 17 amino acids long. The DNA for the CDR3 is TGTGCCAGCAACCCCGTTGAGAGGGGACTAGCGATCGATGAGCAGTTCTTC. It codes for CASNPVERGLAIDEQFF.

This rearrangement joins TRBV4-3 to TRBJ2-3, with TRBD2 identical over 12 bases. From germline, CDR1 is LGHNA and CDR2 YSLEER. The CDR3 length is 17 residues. V lost 1 base and J lost 3; bases outside the gene matches: 5. In DNA, the CDR3 is TGCGCCAGCAGCCAAGGGACCGGGACTAGCGGGACAGATACGCAGTATTTT. Protein product: CASSQGTGTSGTDTQYF.

The rearrangement joins TRBV7-9 to TRBJ1-4; 8 bases agree with TRBD1. Trimming took 3 bases from V and 7 from J; bases not matched to a gene: 4. Per the germline V gene, CDR1 is SEHNR and CDR2 is FQNEAQ (reference sequence). The CDR3 runs 14 residues. CDR3 amino acids: CASSFQGAGEKLFF. As DNA, the CDR3 is TGTGCCAGCAGCTTCCAGGGGGCAGGTGAAAAACTGTTTTTT.

In this sample, this clone turned up once. At one end, the junction sequence differs from germline, possibly due to a read error. The V gene is TRBV14, the J gene TRBJ1-6; possible D gene TRBD1, 5 bases. CDR3 length equals 15 residues. CDR1 is SGHDN and CDR2 is FVKESK in the germline V gene. In DNA form, the CDR3 reads TGTACCAGCAGCCAACACGCCAGGGATAATTCACCCCTCCACTTT. Translating it yields CTSSQHARDNSPLHF.

This chain links TRBV27 with TRBJ2-1, with 9 bases identical to TRBD2. This CDR3 spans 15 amino acids. Germline V CDR1 and CDR2: MNHEY, SMNVEV (reference sequence). V was pared by 6 bases and J by 5 bases, with 8 bases of the junction left unmatched. CDR3 protein: CASSISGGFNNEQFF. The CDR3 coding sequence is TGTGCCAGCAGCATTAGCGGGGGATTCAACAATGAGCAGTTCTTC.

This clone was recorded a few times. The chain has TRBV7-8 and TRBJ2-1; 13 positions agree with TRBD2. Germline trimming cut 5 bases from V and 7 bases from J; bases unmatched to any gene: 8. The germline gives CDR1 SGHVS, CDR2 FQNEAQ. CDR3 length: 16 amino acids. For the CDR3, the DNA is TGTGCCAGCAGCACCTGGACTAGCGGGAGAAGGAATGAGCAGTTCTTC. As protein: CASSTWTSGRRNEQFF.

This clone has a single count. The V gene is TRBV4-2, the J gene TRBJ2-5; TRBD1 agrees at 10 bases. The germline gives CDR1 LGHNA, CDR2 YNFKEQ. This CDR3 spans 18 amino acids. V was clipped by 5 bases and J by 2 bases; unmatched bases: 14. As DNA, the CDR3 is TGTGCCAGCAGCGTCCACGCCCCCGGGACAGGGGTGCAAGAGACCCAGTACTTC. Translated, it gives CASSVHAPGTGVQETQYF.

The chain recombines TRBV7-9 with TRBJ1-1; 9 bases fit TRBD1. The germline gives CDR1 SEHNR, CDR2 FQNEAQ (reference sequence). The junction had 10 bases not matched to a gene; V was cut back by 4 bases and J by 4 bases. The CDR3 runs 16 residues. In DNA form, the CDR3 reads TGTGCCAGCAGCTCAGAAAGGATGACAGGGGGCACTGAAGCTTTCTTT. Translated: CASSSERMTGGTEAFF. Combining the CDR3 with reference TRBV7-9 and TRBJ1-1 gives the whole variable domain DTGVSQNPRHKITKRGQNVTFRCDPISEHNRLYWYRQTLGQGPEFLTYFQNEAQLEKSRLLSDRFSAERPKGSFSTLEIQRTEQGDSAMYLCASSSERMTGGTEAFFGQGTRLTVV.

The J gene is TRBJ1-2, the V gene TRBV6-5; 7 bases align to TRBD1. The CDR3 sequence is 14 residues long. The V gene end was trimmed by 6 bases and the J gene end by 8 bases; junction bases not matched to a gene: 12. Germline V CDR1 and CDR2: MNHEY, SVGAGI. CDR3 DNA sequence: TGTGCCAGCAGAGTTGACAGGGACGGTCGGGGCTACACCTTC. It yields the protein CASRVDRDGRGYTF.

The rearrangement joins TRBV4-2 to TRBJ1-2; 9 positions agree with TRBD1. Germline V gene lookup returns CDR1 LGHNA and CDR2 YNFKEQ. J lost 8 bases, V lost 1 base, and 17 bases had no gene match. The CDR3 totals 18 residues. The CDR3 nucleotides are TGTGCCAGCAGCCAAGGATGGTCGGGACAGGGAGGATCGTGGGGCTACACCTTC. As protein: CASSQGWSGQGGSWGYTF.

This chain links TRBV18 with TRBJ1-5; D not certain. The CDR3 covers 14 residues. The germline gives CDR1 KGHSH, CDR2 LQKENI. Between the trimmed V and J ends, which lost 2 bases and 2 bases, there was a span of 7 bases. The CDR3 sequence: CASSPESGNQPQHF. The CDR3 coding sequence is TGTGCCAGCTCACCAGAGTCGGGCAATCAGCCCCAGCATTTT.

This chain links TRBV15 with TRBJ2-7; 10 nucleotides align to TRBD2. V gave up 6 bases and J gave up 4 bases; unmatched junction bases: 9. CDR3 length: 15 amino acids. Per germline, CDR1 LNHNV and CDR2 YYDKDF (reference sequence). CDR3 region: CATRRSSGSRYEQYF. In DNA form, the CDR3 reads TGTGCCACCAGAAGGTCTAGCGGGAGTAGGTACGAGCAGTACTTC.

This rearrangement joins TRBV7-9 to TRBJ1-4; D call uncertain. V lost 1 base and J lost 4, with 16 bases in between. CDR3 length: 17 amino acids. Germline V gives CDR1 SEHNR, CDR2 FQNEAQ (reference sequence). CDR3 sequence (DNA): TGTGCCAGCAGCTTAGGTTCAACGGTTGGAGGTAATGAAAAACTGTTTTTT. Protein product: CASSLGSTVGGNEKLFF.

CDR3 DNA sequence: TGTGCCAGCAGCTTACTAGCGGGGGGGCCCAACGAGCAGTACTTC. It translates to CASSLLAGGPNEQYF. The gene calls are TRBV7-2 and TRBJ2-7; TRBD2 aligns across 12 bases. This CDR3 is 15 amino acids long. Germline CDR1 and CDR2: SGHTA and FQGNSA. Unmatched junction bases numbered 4, after V lost 2 bases and J lost 5 bases.

The genes are TRBV5-1 and TRBJ1-2; D might be TRBD1 (5 bases). V gave up 0 bases and J gave up 3 bases, with 12 bases separating them. From germline, CDR1 is SGHRS and CDR2 YFSETQ. This CDR3 comprises 15 residues. CDR3 in DNA: TGCGCCAGCAGCTTGGGGCGTGCACAGGACTATGGCTACACCTTC. It codes for CASSLGRAQDYGYTF.